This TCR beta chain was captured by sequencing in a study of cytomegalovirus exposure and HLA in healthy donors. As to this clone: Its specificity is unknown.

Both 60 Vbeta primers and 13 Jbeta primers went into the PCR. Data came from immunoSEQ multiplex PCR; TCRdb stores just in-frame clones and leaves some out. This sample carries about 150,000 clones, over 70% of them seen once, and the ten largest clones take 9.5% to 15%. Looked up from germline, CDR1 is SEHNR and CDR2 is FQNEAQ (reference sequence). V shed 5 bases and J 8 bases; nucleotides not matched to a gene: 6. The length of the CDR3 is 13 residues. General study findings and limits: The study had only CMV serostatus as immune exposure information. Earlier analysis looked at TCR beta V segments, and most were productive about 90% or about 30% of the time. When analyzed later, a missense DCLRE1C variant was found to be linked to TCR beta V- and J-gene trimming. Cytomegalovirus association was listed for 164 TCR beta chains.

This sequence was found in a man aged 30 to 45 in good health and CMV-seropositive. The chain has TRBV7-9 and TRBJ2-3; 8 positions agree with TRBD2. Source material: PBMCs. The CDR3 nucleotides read TGTGCCAGCAGCGAGCGGGAGAGGGGTACGCAGTATTTT. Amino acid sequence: CASSERERGTQYF.